This T cell receptor (beta chain) originates from a study of OX40 agonist ivuxolimab in advanced cancers. The data were produced by immunoSEQ multiplex PCR, yet TCRdb's version contains in-frame clones alone and is incomplete. The table shows about 98,000 clones, with around 85% occurring only once. Only one count was recorded for this clone. No antigen is known for it. Blood sampling took place at baseline, cycle 4 day 1, and cycle 7 day 1. Germline V gene data show CDR1 as SGHTS and CDR2 as YDEGEE. The CDR3 loop spans 13 amino acids. Deletions cut 10 bases from V and 4 bases from J, with 15 bases between. Study-wide results and limits: Fewer expanded clones were found on average in CD4+ than in CD8+ T cells.

The gene calls are TRBV5-8 and TRBJ1-3; no clear D. Material: CD4+ or CD8+ T cells sorted from blood, obtained in a trial of the OX40 agonist ivuxolimab. The receptor's source is an adult with an advanced solid tumor such as melanoma, head and neck, liver or kidney cancer. CDR3: CASPRMEGNTIYF. The DNA for the CDR3 is TGTGCCTCCCCCCGGATGGAAGGAAACACCATATATTTT.